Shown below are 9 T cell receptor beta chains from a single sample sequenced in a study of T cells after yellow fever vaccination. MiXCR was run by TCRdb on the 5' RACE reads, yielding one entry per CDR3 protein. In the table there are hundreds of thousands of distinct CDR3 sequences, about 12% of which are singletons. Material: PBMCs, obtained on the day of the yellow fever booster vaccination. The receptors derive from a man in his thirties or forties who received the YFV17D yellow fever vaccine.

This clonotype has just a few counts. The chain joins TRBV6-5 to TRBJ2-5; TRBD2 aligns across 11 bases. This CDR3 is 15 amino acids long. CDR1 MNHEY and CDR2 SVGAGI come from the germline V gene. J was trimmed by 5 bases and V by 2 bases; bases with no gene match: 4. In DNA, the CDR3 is TGTGCCAGCAGTTACAAACTAGCGGGAGAGGAGACCCAGTACTTC. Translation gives CASSYKLAGEETQYF.

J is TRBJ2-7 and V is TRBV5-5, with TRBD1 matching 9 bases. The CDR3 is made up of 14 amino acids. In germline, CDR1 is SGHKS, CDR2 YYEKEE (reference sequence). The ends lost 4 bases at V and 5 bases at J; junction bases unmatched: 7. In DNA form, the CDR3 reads TGTGCCAGCAGCCCCCCGGGACAGGGTGACGAGCAGTACTTC. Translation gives CASSPPGQGDEQYF.

The CDR3 nucleotides read TGTGCCAGCCCTCTCGGACTAGTGGGTTCCTACAATGAGCAGTTCTTC. Residues: CASPLGLVGSYNEQFF. The chain is built from TRBV7-9 and TRBJ2-1; 7 nucleotides agree with TRBD2. Unmatched junction bases numbered 11, after V lost 8 bases and J lost 1 base. CDR1 and CDR2 from the germline V gene are SEHNR and FQNEAQ (reference sequence). This CDR3 region has 16 residues.

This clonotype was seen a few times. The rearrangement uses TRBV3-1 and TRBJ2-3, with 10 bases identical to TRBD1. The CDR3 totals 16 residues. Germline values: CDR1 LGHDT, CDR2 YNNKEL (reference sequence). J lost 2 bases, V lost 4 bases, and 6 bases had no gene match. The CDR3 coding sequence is TGTGCCAGCAGCCCGACCGGGACAGGGGACACAGATACGCAGTATTTT. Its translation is CASSPTGTGDTDTQYF.

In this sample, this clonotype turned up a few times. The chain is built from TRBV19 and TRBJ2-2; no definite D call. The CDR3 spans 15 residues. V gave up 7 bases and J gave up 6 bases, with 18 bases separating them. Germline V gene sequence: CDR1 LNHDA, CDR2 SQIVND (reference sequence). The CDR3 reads CASTESRLSSGELFF. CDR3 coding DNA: TGTGCCAGTACGGAATCCAGGTTGTCGTCCGGGGAGCTGTTTTTT.

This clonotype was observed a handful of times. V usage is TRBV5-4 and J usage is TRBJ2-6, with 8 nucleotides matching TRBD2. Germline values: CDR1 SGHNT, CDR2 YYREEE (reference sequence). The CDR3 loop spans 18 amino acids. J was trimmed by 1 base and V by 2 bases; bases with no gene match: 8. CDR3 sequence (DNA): TGTGCCAGCAGCTTTAGTCTAGCGGGTAGTTCTGGGGCCAACGTCCTGACTTTC. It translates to CASSFSLAGSSGANVLTF.

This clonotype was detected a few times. The CDR3 sequence is CAGAQYETQYF. The CDR3 DNA is TGTGCCGGGGCGCAGTATGAGACCCAGTACTTC. The chain links TRBV7-8 to TRBJ2-5, with a weak D call TRBD1 (5 bases). V lost 11 bases, J lost 5 bases, and 12 bases lay in between. CDR1 SGHVS and CDR2 FQNEAQ come from the germline V gene. The CDR3 extends over 11 amino acids.

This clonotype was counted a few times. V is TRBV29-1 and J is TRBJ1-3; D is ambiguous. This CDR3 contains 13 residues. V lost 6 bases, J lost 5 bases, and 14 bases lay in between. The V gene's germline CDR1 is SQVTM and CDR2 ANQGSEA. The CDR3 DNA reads TGCAGCGTGGTTCTGGGTAGGAGAAACACCATATATTTT. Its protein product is CSVVLGRRNTIYF.

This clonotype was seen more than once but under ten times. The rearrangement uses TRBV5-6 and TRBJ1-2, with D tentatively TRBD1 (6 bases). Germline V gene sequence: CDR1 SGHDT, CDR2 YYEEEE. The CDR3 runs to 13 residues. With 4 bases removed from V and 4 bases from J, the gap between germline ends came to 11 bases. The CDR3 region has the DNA TGTGCCAGCAGCAAACCGGACAGCTATGGCTACACCTTC. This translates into CASSKPDSYGYTF.